The clone carrying this TCR beta chain has a count of ten or more. TCRdb processed the multiplex PCR reads anew with MiXCR; each CDR3 protein has one entry. This sample has approximately 100,000 distinct CDR3 sequences, with around 20% found just once. The CDR3 runs 13 residues. V lost 5 bases and J lost 5; bases outside the gene matches: 6. The germline CDR1 and CDR2 sequences are LNHDA and SQIVND (reference sequence). Samples came from axillary lymph nodes draining the breast cancer. These data originate in a study of breast tumors, draining lymph nodes, adjacent tissues. The chain joins TRBV19 to TRBJ2-7; 7 bases match TRBD1. Sequencing was carried out using axillary lymph node tissue. This TCR came from a female donor with breast cancer. Some clones in this sample may be carry-over from other donors' samples. The CDR3 coding sequence is TGTGCCAGTAGTCTTGACAGGGTTAACGAGCAGTACTTC. It codes for CASSLDRVNEQYF.